Included here is one TCR beta chain sequence, with context. Its antigen specificity is not known. No per-base quality is available; no much larger clone lies one base away. The CDR3, cysteine through phenylalanine, is 13 amino acids long. The kept DNA is CDR3 alone, 39 bases in frame from the first base. Trimming takes 1 base from V and 6 bases from J, and the germline ends sit 10 bases apart. For CDR1 and CDR2, the germline V gene (reference sequence) lists SEHNR and FQNEAQ. The immunoSEQ assay amplified TCRB CDR3 regions from roughly 2 micrograms of genomic DNA, or from all available DNA when less than that amount was available. The multiplex PCR relied on 60 forward primers for TCR V beta segments and 13 reverse primers for J beta segments. To estimate the number of reads per starting template, synthetic control templates were added to each sample at limiting dilution. Reads of 87 bp were generated by sequencing on the Illumina HiSeq System. In the source study's methods: To remove PCR and sequencing errors, closely related sequences were merged with a nearest neighbor algorithm. TCR overlap was measured as the percentage of unique tumor TCR beta sequences that were also present in the peripheral blood of the same patient. The table was pulled from immuneACCESS by TCRdb, which kept in-frame rearrangements only. Such tables lose some clones; where checked, under half of the loss comes from unresolved V genes, and the rest has no known cause. From that table come the V and J calls and clone size; the DNA was used to work out D and trimming. The sample includes around 25,000 clones, with roughly 86% observed a single time. The top ten clonotypes cover 2.5% to 3% of the sample.

The sample is drawn from a study of glioma-infiltrating T cells after dendritic cell vaccination (dated by TCRdb to the mid-2010s). Regarding the research as a whole: The cohort included 15 or so glioblastoma patients drawn from Phase I and II dendritic cell vaccination trials, of whom 9 were newly diagnosed and 6 had recurrent disease. In glioblastoma patients vaccinated with dendritic cells, deep sequencing of TCR beta CDR3 regions served to measure tumor-infiltrating lymphocyte content and to compare repertoires between tumor and blood. The vaccine consisted of monocyte-derived dendritic cells cultured approximately 7 days with IL-4 and GM-CSF, then pulsed overnight with autologous tumor lysate. Each patient got three intradermal injections of the dendritic cell vaccine, spaced at biweekly intervals, in the arm below the axilla. Patients received autologous tumor lysate-pulsed dendritic cell vaccination between about 2002 and 2013. Survival after dendritic cell vaccination was correlated with TCR sequencing metrics such as TIL content and the overlap between tumor and blood repertoires. Overall study outcomes, separate from this receptor: The cohort was small and heterogeneous, few patients had complete blood and tumor sets, and even fewer had initial-recurrent tumor pairs. No direct relationship between TCR clonality and survival was found, suggesting that a diverse polyclonal response may matter. The response model built on TCR overlap across three groups was characterized as speculative, with prospective validation still needed. After dendritic cell vaccination, a higher estimated pretreatment TIL content predicted longer time to progression and longer overall survival.

The sample's time point label, in plain terms: after dendritic cell vaccination, including at tumor progression/relapse. Selection of patients required sufficient residual fresh-frozen tumor tissue and over two years of available survival data. An isocitrate dehydrogenase mutation was not carried by any of the glioblastoma patients, although molecular status was otherwise variable. PBMC were collected before vaccination, two weeks after the third vaccination, and at tumor progression if progression occurred. The Qiagen DNeasy Blood extraction Kit was used to extract genomic DNA. The chain is made from TRBV7-9 and TRBJ2-7; confidence is insufficient to name the D gene. The specimen comprised blood, sampled after dendritic cell vaccination. This receptor was identified in a human donor with glioblastoma. The CDR3 corresponds to CASSLESGIEQYF. Here is the DNA: TGTGCCAGCAGCTTAGAGTCCGGTATCGAGCAGTACTTC. Full variable domain (CDR3 extended with the reference TRBV7-9 and TRBJ2-7 proteins): DTGVSQNPRHKITKRGQNVTFRCDPISEHNRLYWYRQTLGQGPEFLTYFQNEAQLEKSRLLSDRFSAERPKGSFSTLEIQRTEQGDSAMYLCASSLESGIEQYFGPGTRLTVT.